The 23 T cell receptor beta chains reported below all come from one sample, sequenced in a study of CD8 T cells in Susac syndrome. Roughly 0.45 to 1 ug RNA was reverse transcribed with random hexamers. Using its own MiXCR run on the immunoSEQ multiplex PCR reads, TCRdb lists one record per CDR3 protein. This sample has around 99,000 distinct CDR3 sequences, with roughly 96% found just once. The material sequenced was CD4+ T cells from PBMCs. The receptors stem from a human donor in good health.

This clonotype was seen more than once but under ten times. The chain joins TRBV7-2 to TRBJ2-7; D gene ambiguous. The V and J ends lost 1 base and 0 bases respectively, with 7 bases between them. Germline V lookup: CDR1 SGHTA, CDR2 FQGNSA. The CDR3 has 14 residues. Here the CDR3 reads CASSLGPSSYEQYF. CDR3 DNA: TGTGCCAGCAGCTTAGGGCCGAGCTCCTACGAGCAGTACTTC.

The genes are TRBV4-1 and TRBJ2-3; 13 positions agree with TRBD2. Trimming took 2 bases from V and 3 from J; bases not matched to a gene: 5. CDR3 length: 17 amino acids. CDR1 is MGHRA, CDR2 YSYEKL, per germline. The CDR3 sequence is CASSQTTSGRGTDTQYF. Here the CDR3 DNA reads TGCGCCAGCAGCCAAACAACTAGCGGGAGGGGGACAGATACGCAGTATTTT.

This chain uses TRBV28 with TRBJ2-2; D is possibly TRBD1 or TRBD2 (6 bases each). V was trimmed by 4 bases and J by 1 base, leaving 19 bases between them. Germline values: CDR1 MDHEN, CDR2 SYDVKM. The CDR3 sequence is 18 residues long. The CDR3 is CASSSLLADRRNTGELFF. The CDR3, as DNA: TGTGCCAGCAGTTCCCTACTAGCCGACAGGAGGAACACCGGGGAGCTGTTTTTT.

J is TRBJ2-5 and V is TRBV29-1; 7 nucleotides agree with TRBD2. The V gene's germline CDR1 is SQVTM and CDR2 ANQGSEA. The length of the CDR3 is 14 residues. The V and J ends lost 6 bases and 1 base, in that order; junction bases with no gene match: 8. CDR3 in amino acids: CSVGGRVSQETQYF. The CDR3 DNA is TGCAGCGTGGGAGGGAGGGTGAGCCAAGAGACCCAGTACTTC.

The genes are TRBV5-4 and TRBJ2-1; D is possibly TRBD1 or TRBD2 (6 bases each). Trimming cost V 0 bases and J 1 base, with 11 bases left between them. The CDR3 runs to 16 residues. Germline CDR1 and CDR2: SGHNT and YYREEE (reference sequence). The CDR3 DNA follows: TGTGCCAGCAGCTTGGGGGGGGCGGGTTCCTACAATGAGCAGTTCTTC. As protein: CASSLGGAGSYNEQFF.

The rearrangement uses TRBV6-5 and TRBJ1-5, with a possible D match to TRBD1 (6 bases). This CDR3 region has 14 residues. Trimming cost V 5 bases and J 7 bases, with 15 bases left between them. Germline V CDR1 and CDR2: MNHEY, SVGAGI. The CDR3 DNA is TGTGCCAGCAGTCGGGGCCCAGGGGAGCAGCCCCAGCATTTT. Its protein is CASSRGPGEQPQHF.

The chain recombines TRBV5-1 with TRBJ2-5; unclear D gene. Germline values: CDR1 SGHRS, CDR2 YFSETQ. Trimming took off 0 bases at V and 4 bases at J, with 7 bases between the two ends. The CDR3 contains 13 residues. This CDR3 is CASSLESVETQYF. The CDR3 DNA is TGCGCCAGCAGCTTGGAGAGCGTAGAGACCCAGTACTTC.

This rearrangement joins TRBV29-1 to TRBJ2-2; maybe TRBD1 (7 bases). V lost 8 bases to trimming and J lost 6 bases, with 16 bases between them. In germline, CDR1 is SQVTM, CDR2 ANQGSEA. This CDR3 contains 13 residues. CDR3 coding DNA: TGCAGCACCACAGGGGACTCATCCGGGGAGCTGTTTTTT. It codes for CSTTGDSSGELFF.

This clonotype was detected only once. The CDR3 loop is CASSEENTEAFF. The CDR3 nucleotides read TGTGCCAGCAGTGAGGAGAACACTGAAGCTTTCTTT. The gene calls are TRBV2 and TRBJ1-1; the D is unclear. CDR1 is SNHLY and CDR2 is FYNNEI in the germline V gene. V shed 3 bases and J shed 1 base, with 3 bases lying between them. The CDR3 has 12 residues.

V is TRBV3-1 and J is TRBJ2-2, with 8 bases that match TRBD1. The junction had 1 base not matched to a gene; V was cut back by 1 base and J by 3 bases. CDR1 and CDR2 from the germline V gene are LGHDT and YNNKEL (reference sequence). The CDR3 length is 15 residues. The CDR3 region is CASSQADRDTGELFF. In DNA form, the CDR3 reads TGTGCCAGCAGCCAAGCGGACAGGGACACCGGGGAGCTGTTTTTT.

The chain has TRBV13 and TRBJ2-7, with TRBD1 identical over 11 bases. Germline lookup yields CDR1 PRHDT and CDR2 FYEKMQ (reference sequence). The CDR3 loop spans 14 amino acids. Unmatched junction bases numbered 4, after V lost 6 bases and J lost 3 bases. The CDR3: CASRPGTGGYEQYF. The DNA of the CDR3 is TGTGCCAGCAGGCCCGGGACAGGGGGCTACGAGCAGTACTTC.

The chain joins TRBV18 to TRBJ2-7; a possible D gene is TRBD1 (5 bases). V was pared by 3 bases and J by 4 bases, with 10 bases between. CDR3 length: 13 amino acids. CDR1 and CDR2 from the germline V gene are KGHSH and LQKENI. The CDR3 loop is CASSPSTDYEQYF. In DNA form, the CDR3 reads TGTGCCAGCTCACCCTCGACAGATTACGAGCAGTACTTC. The whole variable domain, filled in from reference TRBV18 and TRBJ2-7, reads NAGVMQNPRHLVRRRGQEARLRCSPMKGHSHVYWYRQLPEEGLKFMVYLQKENIIDESGMPKERFSAEFPKEGPSILRIQQVVRGDSAAYFCASSPSTDYEQYFGPGTRLTVT.

The chain is built from TRBV5-6 and TRBJ2-5, with a tentative D call TRBD1 (6 bases). Trimming left V 1 base short and J 5 bases short, with 9 bases between. Germline V CDR1 and CDR2: SGHDT, YYEEEE. The CDR3 runs to 13 residues. CDR3 protein: CASSLYRAETQYF. Here the CDR3 DNA reads TGTGCCAGCAGCTTGTACAGGGCCGAGACCCAGTACTTC.

The chain recombines TRBV2 with TRBJ1-1; no definite D call. Between the trimmed V and J ends, which lost 7 bases and 0 bases, there was a span of 12 bases. The CDR3 extends over 14 amino acids. Germline CDR1 SNHLY, CDR2 FYNNEI. The CDR3 spells CASILSVMNTEAFF. For the CDR3, the DNA is TGTGCCAGCATCTTAAGTGTCATGAACACTGAAGCTTTCTTT.

The rearrangement links TRBV3-1 to TRBJ1-5; D unresolved. The CDR3 sequence is 13 residues long. V was shortened by 1 base and J by 6 bases, with 7 bases between the two germline ends. Per germline, CDR1 LGHDT and CDR2 YNNKEL (reference sequence). The CDR3 loop reads CASSQGLTQPQHF. In nucleotides, the CDR3 is TGTGCCAGCAGCCAAGGGTTGACTCAGCCCCAGCATTTT.

The rearrangement uses TRBV2 and TRBJ2-7; 9 positions agree with TRBD2. CDR3 size: 15 residues. J lost 4 bases, V lost 3 bases, and 7 bases had no gene match. Looked up from germline, CDR1 is SNHLY and CDR2 is FYNNEI. CDR3 region: CASSEQAGGPYEQYF. The CDR3 DNA reads TGTGCCAGCAGTGAGCAGGCGGGGGGGCCATACGAGCAGTACTTC.

This chain joins TRBV6-6 and TRBJ1-1; 7 nucleotides align to TRBD1. Germline V CDR1 and CDR2: MNHNY, SVGAGI (reference sequence). The CDR3 spans 15 residues. V trimming: 4 bases; J trimming: 0 bases; junction bases outside the gene matches: 5. CDR3 DNA sequence: TGTGCCAGCAGTTGGGGACAGTCGATGAACACTGAAGCTTTCTTT. Translation gives CASSWGQSMNTEAFF.

V is TRBV7-2 and J is TRBJ1-4, with D uncertain. In germline, CDR1 is SGHTA, CDR2 FQGNSA. V was shortened by 0 bases and J by 6 bases, with 14 bases between the two germline ends. CDR3 length: 16 amino acids. The DNA of the CDR3 is TGTGCCAGCAGCTTAGCGACTAGGATTTTAGATGAAAAACTGTTTTTT. This gives the protein CASSLATRILDEKLFF.

This clonotype came up once. The chain uses TRBV7-9 and TRBJ1-1, with TRBD1 matching over 8 bases. Unmatched junction bases numbered 3, after V lost 2 bases and J lost 7 bases. The CDR3 extends over 13 amino acids. Germline CDR1 is SEHNR and CDR2 is FQNEAQ (reference sequence). Written as DNA, the CDR3 is TGTGCCAGCAGCTTACAGGGGGCGGGTGAAGCTTTCTTT. Its translation: CASSLQGAGEAFF.

The chain uses TRBV12-3 or TRBV12-4 and TRBJ2-7; tentatively, D is TRBD1 (6 bases). The V and J ends lost 3 bases and 8 bases respectively, with 14 bases between them. This CDR3 spans 13 amino acids. The CDR3 is CASSLGALAQQYF. CDR3 sequence (DNA): TGTGCCAGCAGTTTGGGGGCATTGGCACAGCAGTACTTC.

This chain links TRBV7-2 with TRBJ2-2; D may be TRBD1 (6 bases). The CDR3 extends over 17 amino acids. Looked up from germline, CDR1 is SGHTA and CDR2 is FQGNSA. Trimming stripped 5 bases from V and 6 bases from J, with 22 bases between. The DNA for the CDR3 is TGTGCCAGCAGCCCCTCCGGGCTGCAGGGGAGCGCCGGGGAGCTGTTTTTT. Translating it yields CASSPSGLQGSAGELFF.

V and J are TRBV7-8 and TRBJ1-5; tentative D call: TRBD1 (5 bases). V dropped 1 base and J dropped 4 bases, with 11 bases sitting between them. The CDR3 length is 15 residues. Germline V gene data show CDR1 as SGHVS and CDR2 as FQNEAQ. This CDR3 is CASSLDGRDNQPQHF. CDR3 DNA sequence: TGTGCCAGCAGCTTAGATGGCAGGGATAATCAGCCCCAGCATTTT.

This clonotype has only one observation. The chain employs TRBV6-6 and TRBJ1-4; possible D gene TRBD1, 5 bases. Germline V CDR1 and CDR2: MNHNY, SVGAGI (reference sequence). Trimming removed 3 bases from V and 7 bases from J, with 9 bases in between. The CDR3 covers 13 residues. CDR3 in amino acids: CASSYGGTEKLFF. The CDR3 DNA is TGTGCCAGCAGTTATGGCGGGACTGAAAAACTGTTTTTT.